Listed below are T cell receptor beta chains from one sample, sequenced in a study of blood T cell repertoires in COVID-19. TCRdb's copy holds only in-frame clones and misses some; the assay was immunoSEQ multiplex PCR. The sample lists about 74,000 clones, approximately 80% occurring once. Sequenced material: peripheral blood. These receptors came from a human donor in a cohort sampled during active COVID-19. Each CDR3 is given without its conserved first and last residue.

v_call cdr3_aa
TRBV3-1/TRBV3-2 ASSGGPTSGGAGGSYEQY
TRBV10-3 ATKTDWLVYEQY
TRBV27 ASSLSQGFYGYT
TRBV19 ASMGGTSNQPQH
TRBV28 ASRIGGSSGNTIY
TRBV21-1 ASSTGTGHNTEAF
TRBV3-1/TRBV3-2 ASSLLLGGAGY
TRBV6-1 ASSGAIGGYAYSNQPQH
TRBV10-2 ASSDTGGTKNIQY
TRBV28 ASSLQNYGYT
TRBV6-5 ASTRQGATNEKLF
TRBV4-2 ASSQGTRTETQY
TRBV28 ASSYLGSGGSDTQY
TRBV28 ASSKPGQLSYEQY
TRBV28 ASSLVVGGNTEAF
TRBV7-7 ASSPTGGPTGELF
TRBV6-4 ASSEDNNSPLH
TRBV29-1 SVSGQYSNTEAF
TRBV7-9 ASSWDRGYGYT
TRBV9 ASSVVGTRNLNTEAF
TRBV19 ASRPRGGFTDTQY
TRBV9 ASSVVSGGLAGELF
TRBV6-5 ASRPRLLGYGYT
TRBV9 ASSVGQGTSGYT
TRBV4-1 ASSQAPGQTGLYEQY
TRBV3-1/TRBV3-2 ASSQDRNQPQH
TRBV28 ASSSGQRLNTEAF
TRBV10-3 AISTETSGGAYNEQF
TRBV5-1 ASSPGGSSSGNTIY
TRBV9 ASSIIGGPGNEQF
TRBV28 ASRQGGPNEQF
TRBV11-3 ASSTGTAVELF
TRBV10-3 AISAGVPGANVLT
TRBV10-2 ASSESRGWEQY
TRBV10-3 AIREGPAYEQF
TRBV12-3/TRBV12-4 ASSLVENEKLF
TRBV11-2 ASSLGSRSTDTQY
TRBV7-3 ASSSSTDTQY
TRBV7-9 ASSVIRDRGDTQY
TRBV4-2 ASSQARGQRGSEAF
TRBV5-1 ASSLSGGAYEQY